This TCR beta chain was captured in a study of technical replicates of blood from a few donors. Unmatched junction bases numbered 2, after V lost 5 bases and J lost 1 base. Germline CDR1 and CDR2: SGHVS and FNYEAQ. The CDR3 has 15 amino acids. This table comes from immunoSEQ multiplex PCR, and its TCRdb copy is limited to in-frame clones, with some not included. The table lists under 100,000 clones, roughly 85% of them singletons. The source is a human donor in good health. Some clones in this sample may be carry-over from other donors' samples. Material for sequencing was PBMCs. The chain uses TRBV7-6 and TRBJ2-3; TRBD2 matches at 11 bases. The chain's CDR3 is CASSRGLAGTDTQYF. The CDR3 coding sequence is TGTGCCAGCAGCCGGGGACTAGCGGGCACAGATACGCAGTATTTT.